This is a list of T cell receptor beta chains from one sample in a study of Graves' ophthalmopathy and Graves' hyperthyroidism. TCRdb re-called the multiplex PCR reads with MiXCR, one entry per CDR3 protein. The sample includes a few hundred thousand distinct CDR3 sequences, 17% seen only once; the top ten take roughly an eighth. Sequencing was carried out using peripheral blood. The receptors derive from an adult man with Graves' ophthalmopathy. CDR3s include the opening cysteine and the closing phenylalanine or tryptophan. A D gene is named only where the DNA matches it firmly. For some rows the clone size is stated as once, few or many, or as a class when expanded; others skip it.

TRBV14	few	NA	TRBJ2-7	13	CASSQPREGEQYF	TGTGCCAGCAGCCAACCCAGAGAGGGCGAGCAGTACTTC
TRBV5-1	many	TRBD2	TRBJ2-7	16	CASRGSGTSGSYEQYF	TGCGCCAGCAGGGGTTCCGGGACTAGCGGCTCCTACGAGCAGTACTTC
TRBV28	NA	NA	TRBJ2-7	12	CTVAESSYEQYF	TGTACCGTAGCGGAAAGCTCCTACGAGCAGTACTTC
TRBV6-1	NA	NA	TRBJ1-2	14	CASKWARTNYGYTF	TGTGCCAGCAAGTGGGCAAGGACTAACTATGGCTACACCTTC
TRBV15	many	NA	TRBJ1-6	12	CATSREFSPLHF	TGTGCCACCAGCAGAGAGTTTTCACCCCTCCACTTT
TRBV7-2	many	TRBD1	TRBJ1-2	14	CASSPPTGAYGYTF	TGTGCCAGCAGCCCGCCGACAGGGGCCTATGGCTACACCTTC
TRBV6-1	NA	NA	TRBJ2-7	16	CASRRSGKQGPYEQSF	TGTGCCAGCAGGCGTTCGGGGAAACAGGGTCCTTACGAGCAGTCCTTC
TRBV6-1	NA	TRBD1	TRBJ1-2	15	CASSTGGAVTGGYTF	TGTGCCAGCAGTACAGGGGGCGCGGTTACGGGTGGCTACACCTTC
TRBV29-1	many	NA	TRBJ2-7	13	CSVESGGSYEQYF	TGCAGCGTTGAATCCGGGGGCTCCTACGAGCAGTACTTC
TRBV6-5	many	TRBD1	TRBJ1-2	19	CASSSPGPGAGGRFSGYTF	TGTGCCAGCAGTTCCCCGGGTCCTGGGGCAGGGGGAAGGTTTAGTGGCTACACCTTC
TRBV6-1	many	NA	TRBJ1-2	14	CASSEGGINYGYTF	TGTGCCAGCAGTGAAGGGGGGATTAACTATGGCTACACCTTC
TRBV19	many	NA	TRBJ1-1	14	CASRGVGVDTEAFF	TGTGCCAGTAGGGGGGTAGGGGTAGACACTGAAGCTTTCTTT
TRBV6-1	NA	TRBD1	TRBJ1-6	14	CASSRQGKSSPLHF	TGTGCCAGCAGTCGACAGGGAAAGTCTTCACCCCTCCACTTT
TRBV6-5	many	TRBD1	TRBJ1-6	17	CASSYSGGQGAYSPLHF	TGTGCCAGCAGTTACTCGGGAGGACAGGGGGCTTATTCACCCCTCCACTTT
TRBV6-5	many	NA	TRBJ1-5	16	CASSTLGNQVGQPQHF	TGTGCCAGCAGCACCTTGGGAAACCAAGTCGGACAGCCCCAGCATTTT
TRBV9	many	TRBD1	TRBJ2-7	15	CASSVGGTGWDEQYF	TGTGCCAGCAGCGTAGGAGGGACAGGGTGGGACGAGCAGTACTTC
TRBV11-2	many	NA	TRBJ1-1	16	CASSLDVTSRGTEAFF	TGTGCCAGCAGCTTAGATGTGACCTCCCGGGGCACTGAAGCTTTCTTT
TRBV7-2	NA	TRBD2	TRBJ2-7	15	CASSLSRQRGYEQYF	TGTGCCAGCAGCTTAAGCCGGCAGCGGGGATACGAGCAGTACTTC
TRBV6-1	many	TRBD1	TRBJ2-5	17	CASSWGQGALHQETQYF	TGTGCCAGCAGCTGGGGACAGGGGGCTCTCCACCAAGAGACCCAGTACTTC
TRBV6-2/TRBV6-3	many	NA	TRBJ1-1	14	CASSYTRANTEAFF	TGTGCCAGCAGTTATACCAGGGCGAACACTGAAGCTTTCTTT
TRBV15	NA	NA	TRBJ1-5	16	CATSRDGRGNNQPQHF	TGTGCCACCAGCAGAGATGGGCGCGGCAACAATCAGCCCCAGCATTTT
TRBV6-1	few	TRBD1	TRBJ1-1	15	CASKTGDQFHTEAFF	TGTGCCAGCAAGACAGGGGATCAATTCCACACTGAAGCTTTCTTT
TRBV7-9	many	NA	TRBJ1-1	15	CASTDTGKDNTEAFF	TGTGCCAGCACCGATACCGGGAAGGATAACACTGAAGCTTTCTTT
TRBV7-2	NA	TRBD2	TRBJ2-7	15	CASSSGGLPFYEQYF	TGTGCCAGCAGCTCGGGGGGACTTCCCTTCTACGAGCAGTACTTC
TRBV6-1	many	TRBD2	TRBJ2-5	15	CASRSGLAGEETQYF	TGTGCCAGCAGATCGGGACTAGCGGGGGAAGAGACCCAGTACTTC
TRBV6-2/TRBV6-3	NA	TRBD1	TRBJ2-7	15	CASGGGDRGGYEQYF	TGTGCCAGCGGTGGCGGGGACAGGGGTGGCTACGAGCAGTACTTC
TRBV18	few	TRBD2	TRBJ2-7	16	CASSPPVGTNSYEQCF	TGTGCCAGCTCACCACCCGTCGGGACTAACTCCTACGAGCAGTGCTTC
TRBV18	many	TRBD1	TRBJ2-5	16	CASSRDSAGGWQTQYF	TGTGCCAGCTCACGCGACTCAGCAGGGGGCTGGCAGACCCAGTACTTC
TRBV12-5	many	TRBD2	TRBJ2-2	16	CASGLVPGRATGELFF	TGTGCTAGTGGTTTGGTACCAGGGAGGGCCACCGGGGAGCTGTTTTTT
TRBV12-3/TRBV12-4	many	NA	TRBJ2-4	20	CASSSSWTSGRTTTPNIQYF	NA
TRBV6-5	few	TRBD2	TRBJ2-5	15	CASSYGQGRGETQYF	TGTGCCAGCAGTTACGGTCAAGGGAGGGGCGAGACCCAGTACTTC
TRBV29-1	many	TRBD1	TRBJ1-5	15	CSVGWDSDSNQPQHF	TGCAGCGTTGGGTGGGACAGCGATAGCAATCAGCCCCAGCATTTT
TRBV7-9	NA	NA	TRBJ2-5	12	CASSLSGDTQYF	TGTGCCAGCAGCTTATCGGGAGACACCCAGTACTTC
TRBV20-1	many	NA	TRBJ2-7	14	CSARGRLLAYEQYF	TGCAGTGCTAGAGGAAGGCTTCTTGCCTACGAGCAGTACTTC
TRBV2	many	NA	TRBJ1-2	14	CASSVNRVNYGYTF	TGTGCCAGCAGTGTGAACAGAGTAAACTATGGCTACACCTTC
TRBV10-3	many	NA	TRBJ1-5	15	CATNNRGYSNQPQHF	TGTGCCACCAACAATCGGGGGTATAGCAATCAGCCCCAGCATTTT
TRBV4-3	NA	TRBD2	TRBJ2-1	13	CASSQLEGRAQFF	TGCGCCAGCAGCCAGCTGGAGGGGAGGGCGCAGTTCTTC
TRBV24-1	many	NA	TRBJ2-2	16	CATSGVAAINTGELFF	TGTGCCACCAGTGGGGTAGCGGCGATTAACACCGGGGAGCTGTTTTTT
TRBV7-9	many	NA	TRBJ2-7	14	CASTPVGGAYEQYF	TGTGCCAGCACCCCGGTCGGAGGGGCCTACGAGCAGTACTTC
TRBV7-8	many	TRBD1	TRBJ1-2	17	CASSPRYGAGGTYGYTF	TGTGCCAGCAGCCCGAGGTATGGAGCAGGGGGAACCTATGGCTACACCTTC
TRBV28	many	TRBD1	TRBJ2-5	15	CASAKQGALQETQYF	TGTGCCAGCGCTAAACAGGGGGCTCTACAAGAGACCCAGTACTTC